One and the same sample provided the 30 T cell receptor beta chains below, sequenced in a study of T cell responses to AZD1222 COVID-19 vaccine. The repertoire was sequenced with immunoSEQ multiplex PCR; TCRdb's copy has only in-frame clones and lacks some. The sample carries around 140,000 clones, around 90% recorded once. The sample was peripheral blood, taken on day 0 of AZD1222 vaccination. The receptor source for this set is an adult in good health.

The gene calls are TRBV9 and TRBJ1-1; D not certain. V was shortened by 0 bases and J by 4 bases, with 10 bases between the two germline ends. Germline CDR1 is SGDLS and CDR2 is YYNGEE. The CDR3 loop spans 14 amino acids. CDR3 loop: CASSVVSQGTEAFF. The CDR3 DNA reads as TGTGCCAGCAGCGTAGTAAGTCAAGGCACTGAAGCTTTCTTT.

The chain links TRBV5-6 to TRBJ2-7; D gene unclear. CDR3 length equals 12 residues. Trimming stripped 6 bases from V and 4 bases from J, with 11 bases between. Germline CDR1 reads SGHDT; CDR2 reads YYEEEE. The CDR3 spells CASTLIGYEQYF. In nucleotides, the CDR3 is TGTGCCAGCACCCTCATCGGGTACGAGCAGTACTTC.

V usage is TRBV6-5 and J usage is TRBJ2-5; D remains unclear. In germline, CDR1 is MNHEY, CDR2 SVGAGI. CDR3 length: 13 residues. V was cut by 2 bases and J by 0 bases, with 4 bases left in between. The CDR3 protein is CASSYAYQETQYF. DNA of the CDR3: TGTGCCAGCAGTTACGCCTACCAAGAGACCCAGTACTTC.

The CDR3 protein is CASSGEENSPLHF. The CDR3 DNA is TGCGCCAGCAGCGGCGAGGAAAATTCACCCCTCCACTTT. The chain combines TRBV5-1 with TRBJ1-6, with D unclear. The CDR3 is 13 amino acids. Germline loops: CDR1 SGHRS, CDR2 YFSETQ. The ends were cut back, 4 bases at V and 7 bases at J, with 9 bases in the middle.

A note on this clone: The junction differs from germline at one of its ends, possibly a read error. The chain combines TRBV15 with TRBJ1-5; weak D call: TRBD1 (5 bases). Germline CDR1 is LNHNV and CDR2 is YYDKDF (reference sequence). The CDR3 is made up of 12 amino acids. CDR3 in DNA: TGTGCCACCGGCAGGGGCAATCAGCCCCAGCATTTT. Translated, it gives CATGRGNQPQHF.

The chain combines TRBV5-5 with TRBJ1-4; 10 bases map to TRBD1. Germline lookup yields CDR1 SGHKS and CDR2 YYEKEE (reference sequence). The CDR3 contains 17 residues. Losses at the gene ends were 4 bases for V and 4 bases for J; bases not matched to a gene: 10. CDR3 loop: CASSPTGTGVFNEKLFF. CDR3 coding DNA: TGTGCCAGCAGCCCGACCGGGACAGGGGTCTTTAATGAAAAACTGTTTTTT.

V is TRBV18 and J is TRBJ2-7; D perhaps matches TRBD2 (6 bases). The CDR3 runs 15 residues. Germline V gene lookup returns CDR1 KGHSH and CDR2 LQKENI. The ends were cut back, 5 bases at V and 2 bases at J, with 16 bases in the middle. CDR3 residues: CASSSTRLGTYEQYF. The CDR3 nucleotides read TGTGCCAGCTCATCGACTCGACTAGGGACCTACGAGCAGTACTTC.

This chain links TRBV5-1 with TRBJ1-3; D unclear. CDR1 and CDR2 from the germline V gene are SGHRS and YFSETQ. V was trimmed by 2 bases and J by 0 bases, leaving 15 bases between them. The CDR3 has 17 residues. CDR3 loop: CASSFLPAQSSGNTIYF. DNA for the CDR3: TGCGCCAGCAGCTTCTTGCCAGCTCAAAGCTCTGGAAACACCATATATTTT. Full variable domain (rest looked up from reference TRBV5-1 and TRBJ1-3): KAGVTQTPRYLIKTRGQQVTLSCSPISGHRSVSWYQQTPGQGLQFLFEYFSETQRNKGNFPGRFSGRQFSNSRSEMNVSTLELGDSALYLCASSFLPAQSSGNTIYFGEGSWLTVV.

This clone was observed a few times. V is TRBV7-2 and J is TRBJ1-2; 10 nucleotides align to TRBD1. Germline assignment: CDR1 SGHTA and CDR2 FQGNSA. With V trimmed by 5 bases and J by 7 bases, 10 bases remained unmatched. The CDR3 sequence is 15 residues long. The CDR3 is CASSPPMRTGGGYTF. DNA for the CDR3: TGTGCCAGCAGCCCCCCCATGCGGACAGGGGGTGGCTACACCTTC.

This rearrangement joins TRBV6-5 to TRBJ1-1, with no clear D. The CDR3 spans 13 residues. Trimming took 5 bases from V and 7 from J, leaving 14 bases between them. Germline V CDR1 and CDR2: MNHEY, SVGAGI. CDR3 sequence reads: CASSLHRLIEAFF. CDR3 nucleotides: TGTGCCAGCAGTCTACACCGTCTAATTGAAGCTTTCTTT.

The chain employs TRBV3-1 (or the pseudogene TRBV3-2) and TRBJ1-6; unclear D gene. This CDR3 is 13 amino acids long. V was pared by 2 bases and J by 10 bases, with 9 bases between. CDR1 and CDR2 (germline): LGHDT, YNNKEL (reference sequence). The CDR3 spells CASSQIEGSPLHF. The CDR3 DNA reads as TGTGCCAGCAGCCAAATAGAGGGCTCACCCCTCCACTTT.

This chain links TRBV15 with TRBJ1-2; unclear D gene. The CDR3 extends over 15 amino acids. V lost 0 bases and J 4 bases, leaving 12 bases between the germline ends. Germline CDR1 reads LNHNV; CDR2 reads YYDKDF (reference sequence). This chain's CDR3 is CATSRDVGSFYGYTF. The CDR3 coding sequence is TGTGCCACCAGCAGAGATGTGGGCAGCTTCTATGGCTACACCTTC.

The CDR3 loop is CASSRRDGETQYF. The CDR3 DNA follows: TGTGCCAGCAGCCGCCGGGACGGGGAGACCCAGTACTTC. J is TRBJ2-5 and V is TRBV11-3, with D possibly being TRBD1 or TRBD2 (5 bases each). V dropped 5 bases and J dropped 5 bases, with 12 bases sitting between them. CDR3 length equals 13 residues. Germline V gene lookup returns CDR1 SGHNT and CDR2 YENEEA. Filled out from reference TRBV11-3 and TRBJ2-5, the complete variable domain reads EAGVVQSPRYKIIEKKQPVAFWCNPISGHNTLYWYLQNLGQGPELLIRYENEEAVDDSQLPKDRFSAERLKGVDSTLKIQPAELGDSAVYLCASSRRDGETQYFGPGTRLLVL.

The chain links TRBV7-9 to TRBJ2-2, with 7 bases that match TRBD2. The CDR3 has 14 amino acids. CDR1 SEHNR and CDR2 FQNEAQ come from the germline V gene (reference sequence). Trimming cost V 5 bases and J 2 bases; bases outside gene matches: 2. The DNA for the CDR3 is TGTGCCAGCAGCGAGACTAGCAACACCGGGGAGCTGTTTTTT. Protein: CASSETSNTGELFF.

In DNA form, the CDR3 reads TGTGCCAGCTCCGCGCGCGAGGGGGCTGGGGAGACCCAGTACTTC. It codes for CASSAREGAGETQYF. The rearrangement links TRBV18 to TRBJ2-5, with 7 bases matching TRBD1. J gave up 5 bases and V 6 bases, and 12 bases lay outside the gene matches. The CDR3 is 15 residues long. CDR1 is KGHSH and CDR2 is LQKENI in the germline V gene.

CDR3 sequence reads: CASSPTGGKTDTQYF. DNA for the CDR3: TGTGCCAGCAGCCCGACAGGGGGTAAGACAGATACGCAGTATTTT. This chain links TRBV27 with TRBJ2-3; 9 positions agree with TRBD1. The germline V gene has CDR1 MNHEY and CDR2 SMNVEV (reference sequence). V was pared by 6 bases and J by 3 bases, with 7 bases of the junction left unmatched. The CDR3 covers 15 residues.

The chain joins TRBV19 to TRBJ1-5; TRBD1 might be the D (6 bases). Per the germline V gene, CDR1 is LNHDA and CDR2 is SQIVND (reference sequence). There are 15 residues in the CDR3. Trimming took 2 bases from V and 1 from J, leaving 9 bases between them. The CDR3 here is CASSIRGTSNQPQHF. CDR3 nucleotide sequence: TGTGCCAGTAGTATAAGGGGGACGAGCAATCAGCCCCAGCATTTT. Variable domain in full (rest from reference TRBV19 and TRBJ1-5): DGGITQSPKYLFRKEGQNVTLSCEQNLNHDAMYWYRQDPGQGLRLIYYSQIVNDFQKGDIAEGYSVSREKKESFPLTVTSAQKNPTAFYLCASSIRGTSNQPQHFGDGTRLSIL.

This clone showed up just once. The chain couples TRBV29-1 to TRBJ2-1; the D gene is possibly TRBD1 (5 bases). Between the trimmed V and J ends, which lost 1 base and 9 bases, there was a span of 13 bases. The CDR3 length is 13 residues. Germline V gives CDR1 SQVTM, CDR2 ANQGSEA. CDR3: CSVEVQGTGEQFF. The CDR3 nucleotides read TGCAGCGTTGAAGTGCAGGGTACTGGTGAGCAGTTCTTC.

The rearrangement uses TRBV19 and TRBJ1-5; tentative D call: TRBD1 (5 bases). Looked up from germline, CDR1 is LNHDA and CDR2 is SQIVND (reference sequence). The V gene lost 10 bases and the J gene lost 4 bases, with 20 bases spanning the gap. The CDR3 has 15 amino acids. The CDR3 DNA follows: TGTGCCACATCGGGGGAGTCCGATTTTAATCAGCCCCAGCATTTT. Translating gives CATSGESDFNQPQHF.

This chain joins TRBV10-3 and TRBJ2-1; D is undetermined. The CDR3 has 13 amino acids. Germline V gene sequence: CDR1 ENHRY, CDR2 SYGVKD. V was clipped by 0 bases and J by 8 bases, with 8 bases between them. CDR3: CAISESTLDEQFF. In DNA, the CDR3 is TGTGCCATCAGTGAGTCCACCCTCGATGAGCAGTTCTTC.

The J gene is TRBJ1-2, the V gene TRBV7-9, with a possible D match to TRBD1 (5 bases). In germline, CDR1 is SEHNR, CDR2 FQNEAQ (reference sequence). CDR3 size: 12 residues. The V gene lost 5 bases and the J gene lost 6 bases, with 10 bases spanning the gap. The CDR3 DNA reads TGTGCCAGCAGCCAGGGCAATAATGGCTACACCTTC. Protein: CASSQGNNGYTF.

This chain connects TRBV9 to TRBJ1-1; unclear D gene. This CDR3 has 15 amino acids. Germline CDR1 reads SGDLS; CDR2 reads YYNGEE. Between the trimmed V and J ends, which lost 3 bases and 6 bases, there was a span of 18 bases. The CDR3 DNA sequence: TGTGCCAGCAGCGGCGCAGCGGGGTTGAGTGCTGAAGCTTTCTTT. This translates into CASSGAAGLSAEAFF. The complete variable domain, with remaining parts taken from reference TRBV9 and TRBJ1-1, reads DSGVTQTPKHLITATGQRVTLRCSPRSGDLSVYWYQQSLDQGLQFLIQYYNGEERAKGNILERFSAQQFPDLHSELNLSSLELGDSALYFCASSGAAGLSAEAFFGQGTRLTVV.

The chain couples TRBV6-5 to TRBJ2-1, with no clear D. With 0 bases removed from V and 8 bases from J, the gap between germline ends came to 11 bases. The CDR3 runs 14 residues. Germline V gene lookup returns CDR1 MNHEY and CDR2 SVGAGI. The CDR3 sequence is CASSYSEVGYEQFF. The CDR3 nucleotides are TGTGCCAGCAGTTACTCCGAGGTGGGTTATGAGCAGTTCTTC.

The chain joins TRBV5-4 to TRBJ2-7, with 7 bases matching TRBD2. CDR1 and CDR2 from the germline V gene are SGHNT and YYREEE (reference sequence). The trim removed 0 bases at V and 3 bases at J, leaving 6 bases unmatched. This CDR3 region has 15 residues. The CDR3: CASSLVPGGNYEQYF. DNA for the CDR3: TGTGCCAGCAGCTTGGTCCCGGGGGGTAACTACGAGCAGTACTTC.

The gene calls are TRBV11-2 and TRBJ2-7; TRBD1 might be the D (5 bases). Per germline, CDR1 SGHAT and CDR2 FQNNGV. The CDR3 loop spans 13 amino acids. V was clipped by 3 bases and J by 11 bases, with 17 bases between them. CDR3 nucleotides: TGTGCCAGCAGCTTCACACAGGACCTAATGGAGTACTTC. Residues: CASSFTQDLMEYF.

The rearrangement uses TRBV7-9 and TRBJ2-1; D is unclear. Trimming removed 6 bases from V and 3 bases from J, with 3 bases in between. The CDR3 is 11 amino acids. Germline CDR1 and CDR2: SEHNR and FQNEAQ (reference sequence). This CDR3 is CASSVYNEQFF. CDR3 sequence (DNA): TGTGCCAGCAGTGTCTACAATGAGCAGTTCTTC.

The chain joins TRBV5-1 to TRBJ1-1, with a possible D match to TRBD1 (5 bases). CDR1 and CDR2 from the germline V gene are SGHRS and YFSETQ. Trimming took 3 bases from V and 1 from J, leaving 10 bases between them. The CDR3 loop spans 14 amino acids. DNA of the CDR3: TGCGCCAGCAGCTCGCAGGGAGCGAACACTGAAGCTTTCTTT. Its translation: CASSSQGANTEAFF.

This chain uses TRBV5-6 with TRBJ1-5; tentatively, D is TRBD1 (5 bases). The germline V and J ends were trimmed by 3 bases and 2 bases, with 9 bases remaining between them. CDR3 length equals 14 residues. CDR1 and CDR2 (germline): SGHDT, YYEEEE. This CDR3 is CASSWQGGNQPQHF. The CDR3 region has the DNA TGTGCCAGCAGCTGGCAGGGTGGCAATCAGCCCCAGCATTTT.

The chain carries TRBV7-2 and TRBJ1-5, with D possibly TRBD1 on 6 matching bases. The CDR3 is 14 residues long. Trimming pared 8 bases from V and 4 bases from J, leaving 15 bases between. Germline-derived CDR1 and CDR2 are SGHTA and FQGNSA. In nucleotides, the CDR3 is TGTGCCAGCCATAAGGGGGGCCTAAATCAGCCCCAGCATTTT. It is translated as CASHKGGLNQPQHF.

The chain links TRBV5-1 to TRBJ1-3; D unclear. Germline values: CDR1 SGHRS, CDR2 YFSETQ. The V gene lost 0 bases and the J gene lost 1 base, with 5 bases spanning the gap. The CDR3 runs to 14 residues. DNA for the CDR3: TGCGCCAGCAGCTTGGGGGAGTCTGGAAACACCATATATTTT. Protein sequence: CASSLGESGNTIYF. The full variable domain, completed using reference TRBV5-1 and TRBJ1-3, is KAGVTQTPRYLIKTRGQQVTLSCSPISGHRSVSWYQQTPGQGLQFLFEYFSETQRNKGNFPGRFSGRQFSNSRSEMNVSTLELGDSALYLCASSLGESGNTIYFGEGSWLTVV.